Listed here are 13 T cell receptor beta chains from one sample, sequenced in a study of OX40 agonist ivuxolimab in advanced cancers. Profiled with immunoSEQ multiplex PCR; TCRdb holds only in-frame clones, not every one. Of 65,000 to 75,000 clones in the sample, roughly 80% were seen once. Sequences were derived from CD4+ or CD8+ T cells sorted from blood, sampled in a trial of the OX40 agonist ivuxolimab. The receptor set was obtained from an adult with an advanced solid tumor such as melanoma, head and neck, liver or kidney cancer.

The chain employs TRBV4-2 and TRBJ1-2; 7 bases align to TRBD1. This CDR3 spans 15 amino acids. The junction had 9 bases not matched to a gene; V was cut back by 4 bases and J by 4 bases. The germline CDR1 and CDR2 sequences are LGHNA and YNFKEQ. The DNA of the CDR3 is TGTGCCAGCAGCCCAGAATCGACAGGGAGCTATGGCTACACCTTC. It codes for CASSPESTGSYGYTF.

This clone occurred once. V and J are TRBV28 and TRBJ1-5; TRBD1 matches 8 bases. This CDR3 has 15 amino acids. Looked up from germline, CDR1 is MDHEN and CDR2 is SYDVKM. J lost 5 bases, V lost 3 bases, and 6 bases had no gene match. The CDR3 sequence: CASSLYRGSDQPQHF. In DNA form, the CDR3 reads TGTGCCAGCAGTTTGTACAGGGGGTCAGATCAGCCCCAGCATTTT.

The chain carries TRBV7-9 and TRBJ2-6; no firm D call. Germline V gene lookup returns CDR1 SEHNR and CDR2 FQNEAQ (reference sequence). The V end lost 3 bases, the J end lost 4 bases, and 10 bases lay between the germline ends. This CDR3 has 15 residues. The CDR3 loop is CASSFRAAGANVLTF. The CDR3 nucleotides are TGTGCCAGCAGCTTTAGGGCGGCCGGGGCCAACGTCCTGACTTTC.

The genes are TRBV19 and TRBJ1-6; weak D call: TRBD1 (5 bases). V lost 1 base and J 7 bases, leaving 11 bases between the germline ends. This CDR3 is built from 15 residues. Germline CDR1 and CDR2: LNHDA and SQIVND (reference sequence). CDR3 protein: CASSIGKGRNSPLHF. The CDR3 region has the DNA TGTGCCAGTAGTATAGGAAAGGGGCGGAATTCACCCCTCCACTTT.

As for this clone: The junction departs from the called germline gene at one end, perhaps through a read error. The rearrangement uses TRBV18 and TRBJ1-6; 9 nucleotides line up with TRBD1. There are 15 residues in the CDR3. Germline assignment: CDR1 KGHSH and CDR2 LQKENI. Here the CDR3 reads CASSPTGGDNSPFHF. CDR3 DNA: TGTGCCAGCTCACCCACAGGGGGCGATAATTCACCCTTCCACTTT. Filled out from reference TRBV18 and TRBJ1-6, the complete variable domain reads NAGVMQNPRHLVRRRGQEARLRCSPMKGHSHVYWYRQLPEEGLKFMVYLQKENIIDESGMPKERFSAEFPKEGPSILRIQQVVRGDSAAYFCASSPTGGDNSPFHFGNGTRLTVT.

For the CDR3, the DNA is TGTGCCAGTAGCCTGAATCCGGGGGCAACTAATGAAAAACTGTTTTTT. Amino acids: CASSLNPGATNEKLFF. The V call is TRBV19, the J call TRBJ1-4, with D perhaps TRBD1 (5 bases). V shed 6 bases and J shed 0 bases, with 14 bases lying between them. This CDR3 has 16 residues. Per germline, CDR1 LNHDA and CDR2 SQIVND (reference sequence).

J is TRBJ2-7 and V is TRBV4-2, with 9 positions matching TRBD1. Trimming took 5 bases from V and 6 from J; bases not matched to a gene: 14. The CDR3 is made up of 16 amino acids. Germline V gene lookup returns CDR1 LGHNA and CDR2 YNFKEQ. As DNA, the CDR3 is TGTGCCAGCAGCACGCGACAGGGGGTTGGTTCGAGCGAGCAGTACGTC. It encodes CASSTRQGVGSSEQYV.

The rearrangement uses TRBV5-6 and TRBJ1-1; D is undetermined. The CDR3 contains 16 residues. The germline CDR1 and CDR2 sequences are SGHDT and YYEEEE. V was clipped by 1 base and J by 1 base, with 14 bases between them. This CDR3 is CASSLRQAAGNTEAFF. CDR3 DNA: TGTGCCAGCAGCTTGCGCCAAGCGGCGGGGAACACTGAAGCTTTCTTT.

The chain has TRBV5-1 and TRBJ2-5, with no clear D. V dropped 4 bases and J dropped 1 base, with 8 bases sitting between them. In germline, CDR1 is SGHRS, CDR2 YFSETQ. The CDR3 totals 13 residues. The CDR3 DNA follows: TGCGCCAGCAGCGCGATAACCCAAGAGACCCAGTACTTC. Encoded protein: CASSAITQETQYF. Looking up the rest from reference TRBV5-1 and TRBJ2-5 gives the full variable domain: KAGVTQTPRYLIKTRGQQVTLSCSPISGHRSVSWYQQTPGQGLQFLFEYFSETQRNKGNFPGRFSGRQFSNSRSEMNVSTLELGDSALYLCASSAITQETQYFGPGTRLLVL.

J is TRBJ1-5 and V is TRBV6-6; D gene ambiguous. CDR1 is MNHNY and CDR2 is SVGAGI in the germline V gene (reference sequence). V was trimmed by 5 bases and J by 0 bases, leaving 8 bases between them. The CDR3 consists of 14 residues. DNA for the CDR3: TGTGCCAGCAGTGAGGGTCATAGCAATCAGCCCCAGCATTTT. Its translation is CASSEGHSNQPQHF.

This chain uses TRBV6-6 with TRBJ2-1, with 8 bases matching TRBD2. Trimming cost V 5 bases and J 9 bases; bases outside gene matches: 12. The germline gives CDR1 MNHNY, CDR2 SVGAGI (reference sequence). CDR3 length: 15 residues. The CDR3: CASSPLAGPGTEQFF. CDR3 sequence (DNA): TGTGCCAGCAGTCCGTTAGCGGGACCCGGAACTGAGCAGTTCTTC.

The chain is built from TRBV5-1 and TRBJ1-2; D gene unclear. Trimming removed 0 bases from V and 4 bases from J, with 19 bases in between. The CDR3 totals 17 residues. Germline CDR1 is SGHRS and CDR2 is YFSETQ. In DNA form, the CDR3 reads TGCGCCAGCAGCTTGGGACATTATGACTCAAAAATCTATGGCTACACCTTC. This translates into CASSLGHYDSKIYGYTF.

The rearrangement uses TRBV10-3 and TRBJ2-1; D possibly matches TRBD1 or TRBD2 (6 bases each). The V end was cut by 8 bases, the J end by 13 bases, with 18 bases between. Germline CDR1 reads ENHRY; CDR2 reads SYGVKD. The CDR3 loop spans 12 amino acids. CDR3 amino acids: CAIGDRRGPQFF. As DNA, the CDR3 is TGTGCCATCGGCGACAGGAGGGGACCTCAGTTCTTC.